The clone carrying this T cell receptor beta chain is a singleton in its sample. Its specificity is not known. These data are taken from a study of T cell responses to AZD1222 COVID-19 vaccine. Sequenced by immunoSEQ multiplex PCR; TCRdb stores in-frame clones only, minus some. The data show 120,000 or so clones, 92% seen once. Overall study results and limits: Dominant CD4 TCR responses targeted spike regions 160-218 and 743-854. The repertoires were collected only after the peak T cell response.

Germline CDR1 and CDR2: KGHSH and LQKENI. The CDR3 is 16 amino acids. Trimming removed 2 bases from V and 6 bases from J, with 19 bases in between. This sequence joins TRBV18 and TRBJ1-1; TRBD1 might be the D (5 bases). The clonotype was recovered from an adult in good health. The specimen was peripheral blood, collected on day 0 of AZD1222 vaccination. In DNA, the CDR3 is TGTGCCAGCTCACCAAAGGGGACGTCGGGAGGAGCTGAAGCTTTCTTT. Translating gives CASSPKGTSGGAEAFF.